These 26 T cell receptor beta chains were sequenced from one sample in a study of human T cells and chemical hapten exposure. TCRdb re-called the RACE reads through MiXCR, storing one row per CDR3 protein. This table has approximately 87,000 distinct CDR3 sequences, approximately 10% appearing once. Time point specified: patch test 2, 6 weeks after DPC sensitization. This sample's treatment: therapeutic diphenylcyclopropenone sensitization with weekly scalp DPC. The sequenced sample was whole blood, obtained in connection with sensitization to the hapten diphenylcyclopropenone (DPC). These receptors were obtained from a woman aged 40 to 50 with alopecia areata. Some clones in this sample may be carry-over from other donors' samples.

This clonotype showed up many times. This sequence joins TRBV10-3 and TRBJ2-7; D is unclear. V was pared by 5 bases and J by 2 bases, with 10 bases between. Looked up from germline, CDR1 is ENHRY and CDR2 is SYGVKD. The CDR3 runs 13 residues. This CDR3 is CAISSEGPYEQYF. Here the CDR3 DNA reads TGTGCCATCAGTTCCGAAGGTCCCTACGAGCAGTACTTC.

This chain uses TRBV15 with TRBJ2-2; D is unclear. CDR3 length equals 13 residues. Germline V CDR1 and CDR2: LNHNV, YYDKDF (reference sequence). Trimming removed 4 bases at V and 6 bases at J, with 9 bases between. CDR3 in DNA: TGTGCCACCAGCACCCCCCACGCCGGGGAGCTGTTTTTT. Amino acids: CATSTPHAGELFF. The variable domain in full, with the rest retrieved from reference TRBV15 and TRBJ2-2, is DAMVIQNPRYQVTQFGKPVTLSCSQTLNHNVMYWYQQKSSQAPKLLFHYYDKDFNNEADTPDNFQSRRPNTSFCFLDIRSPGLGDTAMYLCATSTPHAGELFFGEGSRLTVL.

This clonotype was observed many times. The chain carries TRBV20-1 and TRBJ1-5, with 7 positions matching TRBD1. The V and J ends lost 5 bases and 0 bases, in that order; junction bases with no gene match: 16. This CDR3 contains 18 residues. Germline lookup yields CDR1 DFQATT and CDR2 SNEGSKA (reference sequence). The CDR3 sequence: CSASRTGPGDYSNQPQHF. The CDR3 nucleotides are TGCAGTGCTTCTCGGACAGGCCCCGGGGATTATAGCAATCAGCCCCAGCATTTT.

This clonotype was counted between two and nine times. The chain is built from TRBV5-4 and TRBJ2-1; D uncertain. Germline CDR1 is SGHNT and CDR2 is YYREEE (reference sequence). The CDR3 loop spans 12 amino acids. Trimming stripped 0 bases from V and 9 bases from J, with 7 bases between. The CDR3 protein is CASSLAGPEQFF. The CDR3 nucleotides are TGTGCCAGCAGCTTGGCCGGGCCTGAGCAGTTCTTC.

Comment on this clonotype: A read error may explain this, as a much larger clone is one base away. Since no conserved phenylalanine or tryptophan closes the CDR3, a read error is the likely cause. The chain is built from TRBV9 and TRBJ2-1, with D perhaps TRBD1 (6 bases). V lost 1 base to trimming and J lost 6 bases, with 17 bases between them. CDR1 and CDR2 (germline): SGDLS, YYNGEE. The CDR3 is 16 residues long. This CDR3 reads CASSVNEQGWFNEQFI. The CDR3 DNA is TGTGCCAGCAGCGTAAACGAACAGGGTTGGTTCAATGAGCAGTTCATC.

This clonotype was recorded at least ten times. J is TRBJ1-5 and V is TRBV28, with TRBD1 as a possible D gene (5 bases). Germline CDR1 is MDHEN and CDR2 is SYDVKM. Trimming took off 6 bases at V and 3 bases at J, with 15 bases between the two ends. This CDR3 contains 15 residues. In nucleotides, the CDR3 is TGTGCCAGCAGGAACAGGCGACCTTACAATCAGCCCCAGCATTTT. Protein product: CASRNRRPYNQPQHF.

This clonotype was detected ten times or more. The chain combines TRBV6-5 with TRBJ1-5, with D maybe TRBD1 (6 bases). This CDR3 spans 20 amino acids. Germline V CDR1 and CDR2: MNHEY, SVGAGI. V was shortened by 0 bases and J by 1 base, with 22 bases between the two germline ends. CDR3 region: CASSYSSPGAGAKSNQPQHF. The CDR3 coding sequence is TGTGCCAGCAGTTACTCGTCCCCGGGGGCCGGCGCAAAAAGCAATCAGCCCCAGCATTTT.

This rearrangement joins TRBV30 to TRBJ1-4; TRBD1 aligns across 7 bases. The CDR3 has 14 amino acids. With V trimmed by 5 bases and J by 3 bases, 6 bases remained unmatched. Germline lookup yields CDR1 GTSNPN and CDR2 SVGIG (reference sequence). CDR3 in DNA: TGTGCCTGGGCCGACGGGACAGCTAATGAAAAACTGTTTTTT. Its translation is CAWADGTANEKLFF.

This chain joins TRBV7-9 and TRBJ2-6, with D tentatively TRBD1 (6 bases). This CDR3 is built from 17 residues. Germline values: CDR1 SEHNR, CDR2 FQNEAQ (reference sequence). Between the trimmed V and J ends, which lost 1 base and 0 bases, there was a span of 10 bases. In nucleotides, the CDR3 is TGTGCCAGCAGCTTAGACCAGGGGAGCTCTGGGGCCAACGTCCTGACTTTC. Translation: CASSLDQGSSGANVLTF.

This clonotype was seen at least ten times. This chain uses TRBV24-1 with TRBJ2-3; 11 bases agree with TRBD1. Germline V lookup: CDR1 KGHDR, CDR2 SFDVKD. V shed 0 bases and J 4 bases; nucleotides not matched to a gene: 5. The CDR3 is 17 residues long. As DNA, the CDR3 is TGTGCCACCAGTGATTTGCACGGACAGGGGGCTGCAGATACGCAGTATTTT. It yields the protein CATSDLHGQGAADTQYF.

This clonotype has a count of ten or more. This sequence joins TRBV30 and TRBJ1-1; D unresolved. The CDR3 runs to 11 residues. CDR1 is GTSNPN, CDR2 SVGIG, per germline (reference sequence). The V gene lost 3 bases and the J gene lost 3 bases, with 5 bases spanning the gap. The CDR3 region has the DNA TGTGCCTGGAGCGCGGACACTGAAGCTTTCTTT. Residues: CAWSADTEAFF.

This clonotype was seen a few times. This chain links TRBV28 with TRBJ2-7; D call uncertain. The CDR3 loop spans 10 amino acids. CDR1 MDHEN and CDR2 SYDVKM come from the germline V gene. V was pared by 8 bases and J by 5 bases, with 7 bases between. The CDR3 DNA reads TGTGCCAGCCTTGGGGACGAGCAGTACTTC. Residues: CASLGDEQYF.

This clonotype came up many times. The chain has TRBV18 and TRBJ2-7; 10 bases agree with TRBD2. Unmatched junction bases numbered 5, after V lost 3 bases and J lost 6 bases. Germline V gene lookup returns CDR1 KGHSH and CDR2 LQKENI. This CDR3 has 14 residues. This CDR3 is CASSPGTSDREQYF. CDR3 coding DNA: TGTGCCAGCTCACCTGGGACTAGCGATCGCGAGCAGTACTTC.

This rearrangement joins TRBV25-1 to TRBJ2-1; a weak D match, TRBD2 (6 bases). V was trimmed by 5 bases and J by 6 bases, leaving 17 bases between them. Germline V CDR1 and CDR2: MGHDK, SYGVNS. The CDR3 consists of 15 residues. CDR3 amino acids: CASSNPGLGGNEQFF. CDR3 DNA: TGTGCCAGCAGTAACCCAGGGTTGGGGGGCAATGAGCAGTTCTTC.

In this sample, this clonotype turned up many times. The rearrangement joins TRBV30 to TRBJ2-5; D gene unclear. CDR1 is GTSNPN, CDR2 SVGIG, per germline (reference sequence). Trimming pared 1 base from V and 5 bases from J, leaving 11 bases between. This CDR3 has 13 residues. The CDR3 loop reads CAWSGGSRETQYF. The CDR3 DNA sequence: TGTGCCTGGAGTGGGGGTAGCCGGGAGACCCAGTACTTC.

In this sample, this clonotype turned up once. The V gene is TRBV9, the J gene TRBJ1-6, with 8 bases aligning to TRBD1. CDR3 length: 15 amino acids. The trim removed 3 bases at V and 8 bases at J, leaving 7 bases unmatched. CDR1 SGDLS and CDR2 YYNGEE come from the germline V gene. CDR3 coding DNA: TGTGCCAGCAGCGGCCGGACAGGGACTGATTCACCCCTCCACTTT. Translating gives CASSGRTGTDSPLHF.

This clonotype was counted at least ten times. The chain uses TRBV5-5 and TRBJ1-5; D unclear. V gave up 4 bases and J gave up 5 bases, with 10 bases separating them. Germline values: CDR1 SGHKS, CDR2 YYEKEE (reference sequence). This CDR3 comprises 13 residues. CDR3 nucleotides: TGTGCCAGCAGCATACGGGTGGATCAGCCCCAGCATTTT. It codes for CASSIRVDQPQHF.

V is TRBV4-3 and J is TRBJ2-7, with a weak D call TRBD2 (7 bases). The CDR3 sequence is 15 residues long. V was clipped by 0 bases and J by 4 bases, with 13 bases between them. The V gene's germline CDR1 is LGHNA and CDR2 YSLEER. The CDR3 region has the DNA TGCGCCAGCAGCCAAGAACAGGGAGGGAAGTACGAGCAGTACTTC. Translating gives CASSQEQGGKYEQYF.

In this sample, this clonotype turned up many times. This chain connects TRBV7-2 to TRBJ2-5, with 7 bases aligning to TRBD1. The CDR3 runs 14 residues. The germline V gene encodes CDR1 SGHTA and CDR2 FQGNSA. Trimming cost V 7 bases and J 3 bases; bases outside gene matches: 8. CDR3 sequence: CASTQGGREETQYF. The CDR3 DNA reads TGTGCCAGCACCCAAGGGGGCAGGGAAGAGACCCAGTACTTC.

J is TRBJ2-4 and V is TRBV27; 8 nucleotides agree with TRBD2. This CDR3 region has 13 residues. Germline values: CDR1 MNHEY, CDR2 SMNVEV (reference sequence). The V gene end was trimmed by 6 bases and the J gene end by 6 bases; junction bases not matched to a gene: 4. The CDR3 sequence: CASSLSGVNIQYF. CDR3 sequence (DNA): TGTGCCAGCAGCCTTAGCGGGGTAAACATTCAGTACTTC.

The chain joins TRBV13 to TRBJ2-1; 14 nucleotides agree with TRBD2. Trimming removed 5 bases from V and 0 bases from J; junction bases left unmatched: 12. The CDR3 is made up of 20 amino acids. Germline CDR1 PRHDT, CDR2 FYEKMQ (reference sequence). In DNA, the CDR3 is TGTGCCAGCAGCCGTTATCTCCGGACTAGCGGGAGGACCTCCTACAATGAGCAGTTCTTC. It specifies CASSRYLRTSGRTSYNEQFF.

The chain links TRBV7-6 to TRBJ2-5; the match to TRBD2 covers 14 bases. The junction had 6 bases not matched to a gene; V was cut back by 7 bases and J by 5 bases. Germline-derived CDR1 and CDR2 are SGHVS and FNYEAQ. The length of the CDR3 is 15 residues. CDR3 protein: CASTQTSGRGETQYF. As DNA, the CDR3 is TGTGCCAGCACCCAGACTAGCGGGAGGGGTGAGACCCAGTACTTC.

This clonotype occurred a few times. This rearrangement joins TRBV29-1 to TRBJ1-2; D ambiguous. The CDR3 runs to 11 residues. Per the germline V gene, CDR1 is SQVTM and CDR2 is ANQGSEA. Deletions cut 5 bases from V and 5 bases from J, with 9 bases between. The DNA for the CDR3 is TGCAGCGTTAGTTTAGCGTATGGCTACACCTTC. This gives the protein CSVSLAYGYTF.

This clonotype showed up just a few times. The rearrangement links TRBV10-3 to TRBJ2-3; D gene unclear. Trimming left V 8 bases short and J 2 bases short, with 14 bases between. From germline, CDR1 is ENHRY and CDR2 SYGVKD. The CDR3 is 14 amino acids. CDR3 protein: CAIGQKQHTDTQYF. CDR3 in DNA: TGTGCCATCGGGCAAAAACAACACACAGATACGCAGTATTTT.

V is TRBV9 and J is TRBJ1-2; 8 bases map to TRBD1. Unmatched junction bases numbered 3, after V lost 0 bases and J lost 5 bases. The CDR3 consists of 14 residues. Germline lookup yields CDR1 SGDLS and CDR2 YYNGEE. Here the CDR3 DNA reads TGTGCCAGCAGCGTAGGACAGGGGATTTATGGCTACACCTTC. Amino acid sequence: CASSVGQGIYGYTF.

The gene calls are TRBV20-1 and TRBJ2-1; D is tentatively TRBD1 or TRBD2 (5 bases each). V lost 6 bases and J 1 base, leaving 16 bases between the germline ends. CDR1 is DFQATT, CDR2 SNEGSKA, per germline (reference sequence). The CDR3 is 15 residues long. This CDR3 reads CSAYTGGFSYNEQFF. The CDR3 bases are TGCAGTGCCTACACAGGAGGTTTTTCCTACAATGAGCAGTTCTTC.